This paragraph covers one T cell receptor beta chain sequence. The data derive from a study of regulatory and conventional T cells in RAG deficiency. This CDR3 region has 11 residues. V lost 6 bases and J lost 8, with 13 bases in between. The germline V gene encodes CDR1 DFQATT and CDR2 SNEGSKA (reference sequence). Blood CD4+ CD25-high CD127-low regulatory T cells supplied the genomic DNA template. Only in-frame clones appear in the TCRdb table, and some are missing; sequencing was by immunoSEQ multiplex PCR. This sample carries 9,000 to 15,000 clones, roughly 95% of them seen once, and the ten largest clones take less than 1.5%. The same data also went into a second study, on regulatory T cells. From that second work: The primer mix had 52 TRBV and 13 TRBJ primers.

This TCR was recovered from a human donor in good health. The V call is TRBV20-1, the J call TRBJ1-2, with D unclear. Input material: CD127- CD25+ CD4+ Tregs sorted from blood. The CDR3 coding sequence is TGCAGTGCCAACTCCTTAATCGGCTACACCTTC. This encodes CSANSLIGYTF.